This TCR beta chain was captured by sequencing in a study of breast tumors, draining lymph nodes, adjacent tissues. TCRdb called the multiplex PCR reads again in MiXCR, with one record for every CDR3 protein. The sample lists 150,000 to 200,000 distinct CDR3 sequences; 30% to 40% were seen once. Axillary draining lymph nodes of breast cancer patients supplied the node samples. Study-wide findings and caveats: Tumor TCR diversity was below lymph nodes but above nontumor tissue. Tumor T cell lymph node origin was a supported hypothesis, not proven.

From germline, CDR1 is MNHNS and CDR2 SASEGT. CDR3 length: 12 residues. After removal of 10 bases from V and 7 bases from J, the junction contained 5 bases not matched to a gene. At least ten counts were recorded for this clonotype. The antigen remains unidentified. The TCR sequence derives from a female donor with breast cancer. Some clones in this sample may be carry-over from other donors' samples. Sequencing was performed on axillary lymph node tissue. The J gene is TRBJ1-4, the V gene TRBV6-1; 8 bases are shared with TRBD1. Here the CDR3 reads CATTGGVEKLFF. The CDR3 bases are TGTGCCACTACAGGGGGAGTTGAAAAACTGTTTTTT.